This TCR beta chain was observed in a study of cytomegalovirus exposure and HLA in healthy donors. A word on this clone: Its antigen is as yet unknown.

Points from the study as a whole: Accurate prediction of HLA-A and HLA-B alleles (for most subjects) was reportedly achieved from TCR beta sequences.

The J segment lost 1 base and the V segment lost 3 bases, leaving 6 bases of the junction unmatched. The CDR3 contains 16 residues. Germline assignment: CDR1 SGHNT and CDR2 YENEEA. Each of the donors was a healthy bone marrow donor. PCR was performed using 60 Vbeta and 13 Jbeta primers. The table came from immunoSEQ multiplex PCR; TCRdb's copy has only in-frame clones and leaves some out. The table for this sample gives 60,000 to 100,000 clones. Sequencing used PBMCs. The sequence came from a man aged 25-40 years in good health and CMV-seronegative. V is TRBV11-3 and J is TRBJ2-4; 7 bases line up with TRBD2. The CDR3 loop is CASSFLSGGAKNIQYF. CDR3 in DNA: TGTGCCAGCAGCTTCCTCTCCGGGGGGGCCAAAAACATTCAGTACTTC.